What follows are 22 T cell receptor beta chains derived from one specimen sequenced in a study of B cell selection in AIRE deficiency. The assay was immunoSEQ multiplex PCR, and TCRdb's table has in-frame clones only and misses some. The sample includes 13,000 to 15,000 clones, about 93% of them seen just once. The regulatory T cell sort gate was CD4+CD25hiCD127low/negative. The specimen was Tregs sorted from PBMCs. Source of these receptors: a human donor with AIRE deficiency.

The CDR3, as DNA: TGTGCCAGCAGTTTATTGGGAGAGACCCAGTACTTC. Its translation is CASSLLGETQYF. The chain joins TRBV28 to TRBJ2-5; D unresolved. The V gene lost 1 base and the J gene lost 4 bases, with 4 bases spanning the gap. Germline V gene sequence: CDR1 MDHEN, CDR2 SYDVKM. CDR3 size: 12 residues.

This chain links TRBV11-2 with TRBJ2-7; TRBD1 matches at 8 bases. Trimming removed 2 bases from V and 5 bases from J; junction bases left unmatched: 20. The CDR3 spans 19 residues. Germline V CDR1 and CDR2: SGHAT, FQNNGV. The CDR3: CASSLRRAGGSYRGDEQYF. CDR3 in DNA: TGTGCCAGCAGCTTAAGGAGGGCAGGGGGCAGCTACCGAGGGGACGAGCAGTACTTC.

This chain links TRBV7-9 with TRBJ2-7; weak D call: TRBD1 (5 bases). Germline V lookup: CDR1 SEHNR, CDR2 FQNEAQ (reference sequence). The CDR3 consists of 14 residues. Trimming removed 2 bases from V and 2 bases from J, with 10 bases in between. The CDR3 sequence: CASSLPVQAYEQYF. The CDR3 nucleotides read TGTGCCAGCAGCTTACCAGTACAGGCCTACGAGCAGTACTTC.

The chain links TRBV19 to TRBJ1-2; 7 positions match TRBD1. In germline, CDR1 is LNHDA, CDR2 SQIVND (reference sequence). The CDR3 consists of 17 residues. The V segment lost 7 bases and the J segment 3 bases; nucleotides outside the gene matches: 17. The CDR3 DNA is TGTGCCAGTAAGGATCCAGGGGGACTATTGGGGTACTATGGCTACACCTTC. Protein: CASKDPGGLLGYYGYTF.

In this sample, this clone turned up a few times. The J gene is TRBJ2-2, the V gene TRBV6-1; 7 bases fit TRBD1. The V and J ends lost 1 base and 11 bases, in that order; junction bases with no gene match: 10. The germline V gene encodes CDR1 MNHNS and CDR2 SASEGT. The CDR3 runs 15 residues. The CDR3 here is CASSEDLDRPHELFF. The CDR3 region has the DNA TGTGCCAGCAGTGAAGACCTGGACAGGCCCCATGAGCTGTTTTTT.

V usage is TRBV27 and J usage is TRBJ2-7, with TRBD2 matching 7 bases. Losses at the gene ends were 5 bases for V and 2 bases for J; bases not matched to a gene: 9. The CDR3 extends over 15 amino acids. Per germline, CDR1 MNHEY and CDR2 SMNVEV (reference sequence). The CDR3 loop reads CASSPSGTRPYEQYF. The CDR3 DNA is TGTGCCAGCAGTCCAAGCGGGACCCGTCCCTACGAGCAGTACTTC.

The chain couples TRBV7-7 to TRBJ2-1, with a possible D match to TRBD1 (6 bases). The germline V gene has CDR1 SSHAT and CDR2 FNYEAQ (reference sequence). Trimming cost V 5 bases and J 9 bases, with 14 bases left between them. This CDR3 contains 13 residues. The CDR3 region is CASSLGQFSEQFF. The CDR3 DNA follows: TGTGCCAGCAGCCTAGGACAGTTTAGTGAGCAGTTCTTC.

V usage is TRBV12-5 and J usage is TRBJ2-1; D ambiguous. From germline, CDR1 is LGHNT and CDR2 FRNRAP. The ends were cut back, 5 bases at V and 6 bases at J, with 23 bases in the middle. This CDR3 has 17 amino acids. The CDR3 reads CASGASIQPGTLNEQFF. In DNA, the CDR3 is TGTGCTAGTGGTGCGAGCATACAACCAGGCACACTCAATGAGCAGTTCTTC. Full variable domain (missing parts from reference TRBV12-5 and TRBJ2-1): DARVTQTPRHKVTEMGQEVTMRCQPILGHNTVFWYRQTMMQGLELLAYFRNRAPLDDSGMPKDRFSAEMPDATLATLKIQPSEPRDSAVYFCASGASIQPGTLNEQFFGPGTRLTVL.

The V gene is TRBV13, the J gene TRBJ1-1, with D possibly TRBD1 on 6 matching bases. Germline lookup yields CDR1 PRHDT and CDR2 FYEKMQ (reference sequence). The germline V and J ends were trimmed by 5 bases and 4 bases, with 14 bases remaining between them. The length of the CDR3 is 14 residues. The CDR3 sequence is CASSLRGMGTEAFF. The CDR3 DNA reads TGTGCCAGCAGCCTAAGGGGGATGGGCACTGAAGCTTTCTTT.

This rearrangement joins TRBV28 to TRBJ2-5, with 9 bases lining up with TRBD1. Germline values: CDR1 MDHEN, CDR2 SYDVKM. The CDR3 spans 13 residues. Germline trimming cut 6 bases from V and 5 bases from J; bases unmatched to any gene: 4. This chain's CDR3 is CASSRQGVETQYF. The CDR3 nucleotides read TGTGCCAGCAGCCGACAGGGGGTTGAGACCCAGTACTTC. Supplemented by reference TRBV28 and TRBJ2-5, the full variable domain reads DVKVTQSSRYLVKRTGEKVFLECVQDMDHENMFWYRQDPGLGLRLIYFSYDVKMKEKGDIPEGYSVSREKKERFSLILESASTNQTSMYLCASSRQGVETQYFGPGTRLLVL.

The chain joins TRBV7-9 to TRBJ2-6, with TRBD1 matching 7 bases. The CDR3 extends over 18 amino acids. V lost 5 bases and J lost 2; bases outside the gene matches: 12. CDR1 and CDR2 from the germline V gene are SEHNR and FQNEAQ (reference sequence). Here the CDR3 DNA reads TGTGCCAGCAGCCTAGTTTCCAGACAGGGTACTGGGGCCAACGTCCTGACTTTC. Translation gives CASSLVSRQGTGANVLTF.

The V call is TRBV7-2, the J call TRBJ2-7; 11 bases align to TRBD2. Germline V gene lookup returns CDR1 SGHTA and CDR2 FQGNSA. The CDR3 extends over 18 amino acids. The J segment lost 3 bases and the V segment lost 5 bases, leaving 15 bases of the junction unmatched. The CDR3 region is CASSPRVAGGPSGYEQYF. The CDR3 coding sequence is TGTGCCAGCAGCCCCCGGGTAGCGGGAGGGCCGAGCGGCTACGAGCAGTACTTC. The full variable domain, in which reference TRBV7-2 and TRBJ2-7 provide the parts outside the CDR3, is GAGVSQSPSNKVTEKGKDVELRCDPISGHTALYWYRQSLGQGLEFLIYFQGNSAPDKSGLPSDRFSAERTGGSVSTLTIQRTQQEDSAVYLCASSPRVAGGPSGYEQYFGPGTRLTVT.

The chain employs TRBV5-1 and TRBJ2-3, with a weak D call TRBD2 (6 bases). The V end lost 4 bases, the J end lost 3 bases, and 18 bases lay between the germline ends. Germline assignment: CDR1 SGHRS and CDR2 YFSETQ. The CDR3 contains 16 residues. The CDR3 nucleotides read TGCGCCAGCAGCGCCACGAGCGGGCGGAGGACAGATACGCAGTATTTT. This codes for CASSATSGRRTDTQYF.

The rearrangement uses TRBV9 and TRBJ2-3, with D hard to call. CDR3 length equals 12 residues. CDR1 and CDR2 (germline): SGDLS, YYNGEE. V was trimmed by 3 bases and J by 6 bases, leaving 8 bases between them. CDR3 in DNA: TGTGCCAGCAGCGCATCCGGGGATACGCAGTATTTT. This sequence encodes CASSASGDTQYF.

The chain has TRBV1 and TRBJ2-5. TRBV1 constitutes a pseudogene. The CDR3 covers 15 residues. The CDR3 DNA reads TGCACCAGCAACCCACATACGGGACCGGTAGAGACCCAGTACTTC. It yields the protein CTSNPHTGPVETQYF.

The chain employs TRBV28 and TRBJ1-2, with D hard to call. Germline loops: CDR1 MDHEN, CDR2 SYDVKM. Trimming left V 4 bases short and J 5 bases short, with 20 bases between. The CDR3 extends over 16 amino acids. The DNA of the CDR3 is TGTGCCAGCAGTTCCCTGGTATTGGGGAACGGATATGGCTACACCTTC. Translation gives CASSSLVLGNGYGYTF.

V gene TRBV7-2 combines with J gene TRBJ2-5; perhaps D is TRBD1 or TRBD2 (5 bases each). Germline V CDR1 and CDR2: SGHTA, FQGNSA. The length of the CDR3 is 15 residues. The V end lost 5 bases, the J end lost 2 bases, and 15 bases lay between the germline ends. The CDR3, as DNA: TGTGCCAGCAGCCCCCGGGACCTCCTGCAAGAGACCCAGTACTTC. Translated, it gives CASSPRDLLQETQYF. The full variable domain, its missing parts supplied by reference TRBV7-2 and TRBJ2-5, is GAGVSQSPSNKVTEKGKDVELRCDPISGHTALYWYRQSLGQGLEFLIYFQGNSAPDKSGLPSDRFSAERTGGSVSTLTIQRTQQEDSAVYLCASSPRDLLQETQYFGPGTRLLVL.

V usage is TRBV7-2 and J usage is TRBJ2-1, with TRBD2 identical over 10 bases. With 2 bases clipped from V and 4 bases from J, the junction kept 2 bases outside the gene matches. Germline assignment: CDR1 SGHTA and CDR2 FQGNSA. The CDR3 length is 15 residues. The CDR3 bases are TGTGCCAGCAGCTTAAGACTAGCGGGTTACAATGAGCAGTTCTTC. It translates to CASSLRLAGYNEQFF.

The chain has TRBV20-1 and TRBJ2-5; D remains ambiguous. The V end lost 6 bases, the J end lost 4 bases, and 9 bases lay between the germline ends. This CDR3 is built from 11 residues. Germline V gene lookup returns CDR1 DFQATT and CDR2 SNEGSKA (reference sequence). The DNA of the CDR3 is TGCAGTGCCGGGCAGGCAGAGACCCAGTACTTC. Its protein is CSAGQAETQYF.

CDR3 region: CASSQSFSRSRRRTGELFF. CDR3 sequence (DNA): TGCGCCAGCAGTCAATCATTCTCGCGGTCACGAAGACGAACCGGGGAGCTGTTTTTT. V gene TRBV23-1 combines with J gene TRBJ2-2; unclear D gene. TRBV23-1 belongs to the ORF category, with a function that is uncertain. The CDR3 loop spans 19 amino acids. V was trimmed by 0 bases and J by 5 bases, leaving 22 bases between them.

This chain connects TRBV15 to TRBJ2-7; TRBD1 aligns across 10 bases. Germline V CDR1 and CDR2: LNHNV, YYDKDF (reference sequence). J lost 1 base, V lost 2 bases, and 5 bases had no gene match. This CDR3 is 16 amino acids long. CDR3 sequence: CATSRRPGQGSYEQYF. The CDR3 DNA follows: TGTGCCACCAGCAGAAGACCGGGACAGGGGTCCTACGAGCAGTACTTC. Full variable domain (rest looked up from reference TRBV15 and TRBJ2-7): DAMVIQNPRYQVTQFGKPVTLSCSQTLNHNVMYWYQQKSSQAPKLLFHYYDKDFNNEADTPDNFQSRRPNTSFCFLDIRSPGLGDTAMYLCATSRRPGQGSYEQYFGPGTRLTVT.

The genes are TRBV5-1 and TRBJ2-1, with TRBD2 matching 8 bases. This CDR3 contains 15 residues. Losses at the gene ends were 1 base for V and 8 bases for J; bases not matched to a gene: 8. The germline V gene has CDR1 SGHRS and CDR2 YFSETQ. The CDR3 spells CASSLINSGMDEQFF. The CDR3 DNA follows: TGCGCCAGCAGCTTGATCAATAGCGGGATGGATGAGCAGTTCTTC.